One sample yielded the 25 T cell receptor beta chains listed below, sequenced in a study of high-grade serous ovarian cancer treatment subgroups. The repertoire was sequenced with immunoSEQ multiplex PCR; TCRdb's copy has only in-frame clones and lacks some. The data show around 15,000 clones, 86% seen once. Tumor samples were taken before definitive surgery or chemotherapy. Sequenced: tumor tissue. The origin of the receptors is a human donor with high-grade serous ovarian cancer.

The CDR3 here is CACTRGQRQSEKLFF. CDR3 in DNA: TGTGCCTGCACCCGGGGGCAGCGACAGTCAGAAAAACTGTTTTTT. The chain uses TRBV30 and TRBJ1-4, with D possibly TRBD1 on 6 matching bases. Germline V gives CDR1 GTSNPN, CDR2 SVGIG (reference sequence). The CDR3 has 15 residues. V shed 6 bases and J shed 8 bases, with 22 bases lying between them.

The V call is TRBV2, the J call TRBJ2-3; the D gene is possibly TRBD1 (6 bases). The CDR3 is 13 amino acids. Trimming stripped 6 bases from V and 8 bases from J, with 15 bases between. The germline gives CDR1 SNHLY, CDR2 FYNNEI. The CDR3 loop is CASSYTDSGTQYF. The DNA for the CDR3 is TGTGCCAGCAGCTACACGGACAGCGGTACGCAGTATTTT.

The rearrangement joins TRBV5-4 to TRBJ2-2, with D perhaps TRBD2 (6 bases). CDR3 size: 14 residues. Germline V CDR1 and CDR2: SGHNT, YYREEE (reference sequence). The V end lost 4 bases, the J end lost 1 base, and 8 bases lay between the germline ends. CDR3 sequence (DNA): TGTGCCAGCAGCCTGGGGGGGAACACCGGGGAGCTGTTTTTT. Protein sequence: CASSLGGNTGELFF.

V usage is TRBV7-3 and J usage is TRBJ1-1, with a possible D match to TRBD1 (5 bases). Germline CDR1 is SGHTA and CDR2 is FQGTGA. V lost 2 bases and J lost 4, with 14 bases in between. The CDR3 sequence is 15 residues long. The CDR3 DNA reads as TGTGCCAGCAGCTTAGCCGGGACGGGCTTCACTGAAGCTTTCTTT. It codes for CASSLAGTGFTEAFF.

The gene calls are TRBV2 and TRBJ1-1; 11 bases line up with TRBD1. The CDR3 runs to 18 residues. The V segment lost 5 bases and the J segment 2 bases; nucleotides outside the gene matches: 13. Germline V gives CDR1 SNHLY, CDR2 FYNNEI. CDR3: CASSRSTIRTGGNTEAFF. DNA for the CDR3: TGTGCCAGCAGTAGGAGCACCATTCGGACAGGGGGCAACACTGAAGCTTTCTTT.

This chain connects TRBV7-2 to TRBJ2-7, with TRBD1 matching 9 bases. V shed 4 bases and J 2 bases; nucleotides not matched to a gene: 3. CDR1 SGHTA and CDR2 FQGNSA come from the germline V gene. The CDR3 consists of 14 residues. CDR3 loop: CASSSWTGAYEQYF. Here the CDR3 DNA reads TGTGCCAGCAGCTCATGGACAGGGGCCTACGAGCAGTACTTC.

In this sample, this clone turned up a few times. The chain carries TRBV9 and TRBJ1-4; TRBD1 is a possible D gene (5 bases). CDR1 is SGDLS, CDR2 YYNGEE, per germline. The CDR3 length is 15 residues. V gave up 2 bases and J gave up 0 bases, with 8 bases separating them. This CDR3 reads CASSVTGATNEKLFF. The CDR3 nucleotides read TGTGCCAGCAGCGTTACAGGTGCAACTAATGAAAAACTGTTTTTT.

The table lists this clone with a count of one. The chain recombines TRBV27 with TRBJ2-1, with D possibly matching TRBD1 (5 bases). The V and J ends lost 8 bases and 3 bases respectively, with 17 bases between them. CDR1 is MNHEY and CDR2 is SMNVEV in the germline V gene (reference sequence). CDR3 length: 15 residues. DNA for the CDR3: TGTGCCAGCCAACCTAGAGCAGGGAACTACAATGAGCAGTTCTTC. It yields the protein CASQPRAGNYNEQFF.

In its sample, this clone was seen a few times. The chain uses TRBV6-5 and TRBJ1-2; no clear D. The ends were cut back, 10 bases at V and 3 bases at J, with 12 bases in the middle. CDR1 is MNHEY, CDR2 SVGAGI, per germline. The CDR3 extends over 12 amino acids. The CDR3 is CATTSQDYGYTF. CDR3 DNA: TGTGCCACCACAAGTCAGGACTATGGCTACACCTTC.

The chain uses TRBV19 and TRBJ1-5; D call uncertain. Between the trimmed V and J ends, which lost 3 bases and 3 bases, there was a span of 9 bases. Germline V gives CDR1 LNHDA, CDR2 SQIVND (reference sequence). CDR3 size: 14 residues. CDR3 DNA: TGTGCCAGTAGTATTGCACAGCACAATCAGCCCCAGCATTTT. This sequence encodes CASSIAQHNQPQHF.

The chain carries TRBV10-2 and TRBJ2-7, with 7 bases aligning to TRBD1. Trimming cost V 10 bases and J 1 base; bases outside gene matches: 7. The germline V gene encodes CDR1 WSHSY and CDR2 SAAADI. This CDR3 comprises 13 residues. CDR3 nucleotide sequence: TGCGCCACCAGGACAGGAATTTCCTACGAGCAGTACTTC. Translation gives CATRTGISYEQYF.

The chain links TRBV5-8 to TRBJ1-6; D is undetermined. Germline CDR1 reads SGHTS; CDR2 reads YDEGEE. The CDR3 sequence is 16 residues long. V gave up 1 base and J gave up 5 bases, with 13 bases separating them. This CDR3 reads CASSLRGTENNSPLHF. CDR3 nucleotide sequence: TGTGCCAGCAGCTTGAGAGGAACAGAGAATAATTCACCCCTCCACTTT.

The rearrangement joins TRBV4-1 to TRBJ1-3; D unclear. Looked up from germline, CDR1 is MGHRA and CDR2 is YSYEKL. The CDR3 consists of 16 residues. V lost 4 bases and J lost 4, with 17 bases in between. CDR3 protein: CASSPYGGFVGNTIYF. The CDR3 DNA follows: TGCGCCAGCAGCCCCTACGGCGGGTTCGTCGGAAACACCATATATTTT.

This rearrangement joins TRBV4-2 to TRBJ2-1; D perhaps matches TRBD2 (7 bases). The ends were cut back, 6 bases at V and 7 bases at J, with 22 bases in the middle. There are 16 residues in the CDR3. Germline values: CDR1 LGHNA, CDR2 YNFKEQ. DNA of the CDR3: TGTGCCAGCAGTCTTTTGTGGGGGGGCCGCCGAAATGAGCAGTTCTTC. Protein sequence: CASSLLWGGRRNEQFF.

V usage is TRBV13 and J usage is TRBJ2-3; 7 positions match TRBD2. Per germline, CDR1 PRHDT and CDR2 FYEKMQ (reference sequence). V lost 2 bases, J lost 0 bases, and 5 bases stayed unmatched. The CDR3 contains 16 residues. CDR3 residues: CASSLRDYQSTDTQYF. The DNA for the CDR3 is TGTGCCAGCAGCTTAAGGGACTACCAGAGCACAGATACGCAGTATTTT. Looking up the rest from reference TRBV13 and TRBJ2-3 gives the full variable domain: AAGVIQSPRHLIKEKRETATLKCYPIPRHDTVYWYQQGPGQDPQFLISFYEKMQSDKGSIPDRFSAQQFSDYHSELNMSSLELGDSALYFCASSLRDYQSTDTQYFGPGTRLTVL.

The rearrangement joins TRBV4-3 to TRBJ1-4; D is unresolved. The CDR3 is 16 residues long. Trimming removed 0 bases at V and 3 bases at J, with 11 bases between. The germline V gene encodes CDR1 LGHNA and CDR2 YSLEER. The chain's CDR3 is CASSQDGWQANEKLFF. CDR3 bases: TGCGCCAGCAGCCAAGATGGGTGGCAAGCTAATGAAAAACTGTTTTTT.

This chain uses TRBV7-9 with TRBJ2-5; 7 positions agree with TRBD1. The V gene end was trimmed by 0 bases and the J gene end by 5 bases; junction bases not matched to a gene: 6. This CDR3 is built from 15 residues. Germline V CDR1 and CDR2: SEHNR, FQNEAQ (reference sequence). DNA of the CDR3: TGTGCCAGCAGCTTAGCAAGACAGGGAATCGAGACCCAGTACTTC. Protein product: CASSLARQGIETQYF.

The chain joins TRBV27 to TRBJ2-5, with TRBD1 matching over 9 bases. The germline CDR1 and CDR2 sequences are MNHEY and SMNVEV (reference sequence). The CDR3 is 14 amino acids. Trimming cost V 5 bases and J 5 bases; bases outside gene matches: 6. The CDR3 here is CASSPGQGLETQYF. The CDR3 nucleotides are TGTGCCAGCAGTCCGGGACAGGGTCTCGAGACCCAGTACTTC.

This chain joins TRBV29-1 and TRBJ1-4; TRBD1 aligns across 7 bases. V gave up 5 bases and J gave up 3 bases; unmatched junction bases: 3. Germline CDR1 SQVTM, CDR2 ANQGSEA. This CDR3 is built from 13 residues. CDR3 sequence (DNA): TGCAGCGTTACCGGGACAGCTAATGAAAAACTGTTTTTT. Protein product: CSVTGTANEKLFF.

The gene calls are TRBV6-5 and TRBJ2-1; 8 bases are shared with TRBD2. The CDR3 extends over 16 amino acids. Per germline, CDR1 MNHEY and CDR2 SVGAGI. Germline trimming cut 0 bases from V and 2 bases from J; bases unmatched to any gene: 3. DNA of the CDR3: TGTGCCAGCAGTTACTCAGCGGGGGCCACCTACAATGAGCAGTTCTTC. Translation: CASSYSAGATYNEQFF.

This chain uses TRBV4-3 with TRBJ2-6, with D tentatively TRBD1 or TRBD2 (5 bases each). Germline assignment: CDR1 LGHNA and CDR2 YSLEER. The CDR3 runs 18 residues. V was pared by 0 bases and J by 0 bases, with 12 bases between. The CDR3 reads CASSQDGGRSSGANVLTF. CDR3 sequence (DNA): TGCGCCAGCAGCCAAGATGGGGGACGGAGCTCTGGGGCCAACGTCCTGACTTTC.

The V call is TRBV7-2, the J call TRBJ1-6; a weak D match, TRBD1 (5 bases). The germline V and J ends were trimmed by 2 bases and 6 bases, with 14 bases remaining between them. The CDR3 totals 16 residues. Germline V gene data show CDR1 as SGHTA and CDR2 as FQGNSA. The CDR3 sequence: CASSLWGDGGNSPLHF. The DNA of the CDR3 is TGTGCCAGCAGCTTATGGGGGGATGGCGGTAATTCACCCCTCCACTTT.

The chain employs TRBV6-5 and TRBJ1-3, with no clear D. Trimming removed 4 bases at V and 2 bases at J, with 3 bases between. Germline CDR1 reads MNHEY; CDR2 reads SVGAGI. The length of the CDR3 is 12 residues. The CDR3 reads CASSSPGNTIYF. CDR3 coding DNA: TGTGCCAGCAGTTCACCTGGAAACACCATATATTTT.

The V call is TRBV5-8, the J call TRBJ2-5; D not certain. Germline V CDR1 and CDR2: SGHTS, YDEGEE. V lost 4 bases, J lost 2 bases, and 9 bases lay in between. The CDR3 is 13 residues long. The CDR3 here is CASSPMWQETQYF. CDR3 sequence (DNA): TGTGCCAGCAGCCCCATGTGGCAAGAGACCCAGTACTTC.

This chain joins TRBV28 and TRBJ2-6; the D is unclear. Trimming removed 4 bases at V and 3 bases at J, with 7 bases between. The CDR3 length is 14 residues. Germline-derived CDR1 and CDR2 are MDHEN and SYDVKM. The CDR3 nucleotides are TGTGCCAGCAGTTCCTGGAGTGGGGCCAACGTCCTGACTTTC. This codes for CASSSWSGANVLTF. Using reference TRBV28 and TRBJ2-6 for the parts outside the CDR3, the full variable domain is DVKVTQSSRYLVKRTGEKVFLECVQDMDHENMFWYRQDPGLGLRLIYFSYDVKMKEKGDIPEGYSVSREKKERFSLILESASTNQTSMYLCASSSWSGANVLTFGAGSRLTVL.